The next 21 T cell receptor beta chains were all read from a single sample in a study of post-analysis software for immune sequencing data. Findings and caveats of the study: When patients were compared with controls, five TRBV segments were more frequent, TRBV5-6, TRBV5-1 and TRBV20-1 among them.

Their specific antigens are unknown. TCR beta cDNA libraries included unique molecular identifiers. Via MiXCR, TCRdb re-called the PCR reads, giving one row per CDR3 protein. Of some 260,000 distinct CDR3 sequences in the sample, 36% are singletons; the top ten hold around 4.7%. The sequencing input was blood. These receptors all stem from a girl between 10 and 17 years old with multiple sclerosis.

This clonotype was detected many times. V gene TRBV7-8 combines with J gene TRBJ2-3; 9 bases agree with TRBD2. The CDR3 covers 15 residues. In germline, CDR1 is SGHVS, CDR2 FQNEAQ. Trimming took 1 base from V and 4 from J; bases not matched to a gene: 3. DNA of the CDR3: TGTGCCAGCAGCTTAGGGCGCGGGAGGGCAGATACGCAGTATTTT. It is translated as CASSLGRGRADTQYF.

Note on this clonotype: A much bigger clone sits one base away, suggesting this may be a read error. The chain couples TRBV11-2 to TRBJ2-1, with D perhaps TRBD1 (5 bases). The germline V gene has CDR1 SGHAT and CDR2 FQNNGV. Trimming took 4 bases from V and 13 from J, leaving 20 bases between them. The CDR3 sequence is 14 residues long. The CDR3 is CASSSPGGARTQFF. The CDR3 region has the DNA TGTGCCAGCAGCTCCCCCGGTGGGGCCAGGACCCAGTTCTTC. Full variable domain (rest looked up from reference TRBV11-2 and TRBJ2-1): EAGVAQSPRYKIIEKRQSVAFWCNPISGHATLYWYQQILGQGPKLLIQFQNNGVVDDSQLPKDRFSAERLKGVDSTLKIQPAKLEDSAVYLCASSSPGGARTQFFGPGTRLTVL.

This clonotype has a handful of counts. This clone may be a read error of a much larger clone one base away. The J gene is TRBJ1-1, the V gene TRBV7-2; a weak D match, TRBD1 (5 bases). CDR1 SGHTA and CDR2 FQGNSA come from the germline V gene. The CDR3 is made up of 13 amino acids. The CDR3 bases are TGTGCCAGCAGAGCCCCAGGGCTGACTGGAGCTTTCTTT. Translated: CASRAPGLTGAFF.

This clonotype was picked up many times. CDR3 in DNA: TGTGCCAGCAGTTACAGGGGGGATCAGCCCCAGCATTTT. It is translated as CASSYRGDQPQHF. The V gene is TRBV12-3 or TRBV12-4, the J gene TRBJ1-5; TRBD1 agrees at 8 bases. Losses at the gene ends were 4 bases for V and 5 bases for J; bases not matched to a gene: 1. The CDR3 has 13 residues.

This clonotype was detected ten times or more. The DNA of the CDR3 is TGTGCCAGCAGCTTAAACAGGGGCCGCCGGATTCTAGTCTACAATGAGCAGTTCTTC. Translation gives CASSLNRGRRILVYNEQFF. V gene TRBV7-2 combines with J gene TRBJ2-1; 7 positions match TRBD1. The CDR3 is 19 amino acids. V gave up 2 bases and J gave up 3 bases; unmatched junction bases: 16. Germline CDR1 SGHTA, CDR2 FQGNSA.

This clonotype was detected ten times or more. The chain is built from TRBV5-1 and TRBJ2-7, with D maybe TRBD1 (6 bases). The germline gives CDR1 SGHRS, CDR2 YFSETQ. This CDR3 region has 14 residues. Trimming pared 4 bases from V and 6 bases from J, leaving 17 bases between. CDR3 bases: TGCGCCAGCAGCCCGAGACCTGAAGGGGGCGAGCAGTACTTC. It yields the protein CASSPRPEGGEQYF. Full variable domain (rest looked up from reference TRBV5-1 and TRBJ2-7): KAGVTQTPRYLIKTRGQQVTLSCSPISGHRSVSWYQQTPGQGLQFLFEYFSETQRNKGNFPGRFSGRQFSNSRSEMNVSTLELGDSALYLCASSPRPEGGEQYFGPGTRLTVT.

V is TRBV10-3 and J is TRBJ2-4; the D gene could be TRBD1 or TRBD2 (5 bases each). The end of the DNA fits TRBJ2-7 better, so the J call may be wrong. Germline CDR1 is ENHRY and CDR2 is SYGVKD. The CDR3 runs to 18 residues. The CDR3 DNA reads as TGTGCCATCAGTGAGTCTTTAACGGGGCAGCTTAATTCCTACGAGCAGTACTTC. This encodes CAISESLTGQLNSYEQYF.

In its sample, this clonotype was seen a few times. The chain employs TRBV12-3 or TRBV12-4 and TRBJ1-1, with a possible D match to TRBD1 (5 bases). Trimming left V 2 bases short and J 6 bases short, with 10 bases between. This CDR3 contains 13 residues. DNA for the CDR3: TGTGCCAGCAGTTTATTCACAGGTTCTGAAGCTTTCTTT. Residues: CASSLFTGSEAFF.

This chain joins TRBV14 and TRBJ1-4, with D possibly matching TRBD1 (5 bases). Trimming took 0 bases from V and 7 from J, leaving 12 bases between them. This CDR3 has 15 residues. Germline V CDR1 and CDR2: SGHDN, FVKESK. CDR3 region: CASSQDRQSCEKLFF. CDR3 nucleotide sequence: TGTGCCAGCAGCCAAGATCGACAGAGCTGTGAAAAACTGTTTTTT.

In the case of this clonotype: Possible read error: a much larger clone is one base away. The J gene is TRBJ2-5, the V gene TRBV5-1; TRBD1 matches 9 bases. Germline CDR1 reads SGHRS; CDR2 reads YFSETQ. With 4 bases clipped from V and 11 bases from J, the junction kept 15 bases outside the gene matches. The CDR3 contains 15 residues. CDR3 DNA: TGCGCCAGCAGCGTCAGAGGGACAGGGAATAATGAGCAGTACTTC. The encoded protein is CASSVRGTGNNEQYF.

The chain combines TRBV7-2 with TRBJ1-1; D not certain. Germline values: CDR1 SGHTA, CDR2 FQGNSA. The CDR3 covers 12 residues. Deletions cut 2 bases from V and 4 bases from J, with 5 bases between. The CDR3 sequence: CASSLNPTEAFF. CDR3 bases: TGTGCCAGCAGCTTAAACCCCACTGAAGCTTTCTTT.

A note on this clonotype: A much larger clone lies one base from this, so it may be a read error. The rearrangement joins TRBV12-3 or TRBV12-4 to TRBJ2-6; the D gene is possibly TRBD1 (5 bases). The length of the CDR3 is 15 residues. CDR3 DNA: TGTGCCAGCAGTTTATCCAGGGTTGGGGCCAACGTCCGGACTTTC. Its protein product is CASSLSRVGANVRTF.

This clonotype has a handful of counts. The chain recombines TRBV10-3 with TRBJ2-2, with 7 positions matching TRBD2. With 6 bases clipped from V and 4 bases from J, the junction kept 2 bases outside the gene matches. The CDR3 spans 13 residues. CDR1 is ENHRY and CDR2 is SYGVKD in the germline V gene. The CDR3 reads CAIRGEGTGELFF. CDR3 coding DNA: TGTGCCATCAGAGGGGAGGGCACCGGGGAGCTGTTTTTT.

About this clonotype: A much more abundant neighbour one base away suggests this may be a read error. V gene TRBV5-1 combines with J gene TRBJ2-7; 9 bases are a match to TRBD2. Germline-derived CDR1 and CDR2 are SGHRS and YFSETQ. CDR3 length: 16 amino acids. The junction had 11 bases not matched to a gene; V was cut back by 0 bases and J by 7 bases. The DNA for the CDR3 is TGCGCCAGCAGCTTGGGGCCTAGCGGGGTAAGGAATGAGCAGTACTTC. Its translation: CASSLGPSGVRNEQYF.

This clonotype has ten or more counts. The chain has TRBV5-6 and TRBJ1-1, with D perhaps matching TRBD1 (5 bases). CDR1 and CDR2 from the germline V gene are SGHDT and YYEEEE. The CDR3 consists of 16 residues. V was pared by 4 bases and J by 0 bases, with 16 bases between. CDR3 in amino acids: CASSAVGRGMNTEAFF. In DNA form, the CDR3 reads TGTGCCAGCAGCGCCGTAGGGAGGGGCATGAACACTGAAGCTTTCTTT.

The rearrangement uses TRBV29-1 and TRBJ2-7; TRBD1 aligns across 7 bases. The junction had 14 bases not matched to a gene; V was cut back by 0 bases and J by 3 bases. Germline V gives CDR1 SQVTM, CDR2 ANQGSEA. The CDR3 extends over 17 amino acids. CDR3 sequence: CSVEDPGFGQGDYEQYF. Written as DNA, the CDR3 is TGCAGCGTTGAAGATCCCGGTTTTGGGCAGGGGGACTACGAGCAGTACTTC.

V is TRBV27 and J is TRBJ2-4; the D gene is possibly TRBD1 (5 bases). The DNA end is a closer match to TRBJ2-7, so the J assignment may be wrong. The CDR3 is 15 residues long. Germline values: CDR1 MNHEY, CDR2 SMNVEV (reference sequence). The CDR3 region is CASRQQAVGTYEQYF. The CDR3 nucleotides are TGTGCCAGCAGACAACAGGCTGTCGGTACCTACGAGCAGTACTTC.

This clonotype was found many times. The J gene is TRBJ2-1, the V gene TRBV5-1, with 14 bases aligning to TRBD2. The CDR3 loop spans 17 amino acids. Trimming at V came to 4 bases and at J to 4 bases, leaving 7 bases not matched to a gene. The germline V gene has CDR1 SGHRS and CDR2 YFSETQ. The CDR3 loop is CASSIRTSGGYYNEQFF. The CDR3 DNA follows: TGCGCCAGCAGCATCCGGACTAGCGGGGGGTATTACAATGAGCAGTTCTTC.

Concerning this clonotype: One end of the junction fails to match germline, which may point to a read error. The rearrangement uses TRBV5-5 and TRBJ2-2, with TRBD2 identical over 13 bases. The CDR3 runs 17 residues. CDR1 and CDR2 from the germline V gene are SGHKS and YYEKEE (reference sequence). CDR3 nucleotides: TGTACCAGCAGCCGACTAGCGGGGGGCACGGTTATCGGGGAGCTGTTTTTT. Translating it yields CTSSRLAGGTVIGELFF.

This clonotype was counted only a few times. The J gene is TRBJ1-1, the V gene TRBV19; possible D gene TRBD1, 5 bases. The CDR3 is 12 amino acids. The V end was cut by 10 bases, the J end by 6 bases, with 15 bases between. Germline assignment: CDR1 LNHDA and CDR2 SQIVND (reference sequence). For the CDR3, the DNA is TGTGCCACCTTTACTCGGGGCGCTGAAGCTTTCTTT. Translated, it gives CATFTRGAEAFF.

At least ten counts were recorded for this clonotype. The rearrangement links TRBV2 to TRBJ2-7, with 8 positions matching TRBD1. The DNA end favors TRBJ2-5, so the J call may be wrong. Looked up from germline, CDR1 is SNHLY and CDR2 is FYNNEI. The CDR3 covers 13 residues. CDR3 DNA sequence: TGTGCCAGCAGCCTCGGACAGGGCAAGACCCAGTACTTC. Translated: CASSLGQGKTQYF.